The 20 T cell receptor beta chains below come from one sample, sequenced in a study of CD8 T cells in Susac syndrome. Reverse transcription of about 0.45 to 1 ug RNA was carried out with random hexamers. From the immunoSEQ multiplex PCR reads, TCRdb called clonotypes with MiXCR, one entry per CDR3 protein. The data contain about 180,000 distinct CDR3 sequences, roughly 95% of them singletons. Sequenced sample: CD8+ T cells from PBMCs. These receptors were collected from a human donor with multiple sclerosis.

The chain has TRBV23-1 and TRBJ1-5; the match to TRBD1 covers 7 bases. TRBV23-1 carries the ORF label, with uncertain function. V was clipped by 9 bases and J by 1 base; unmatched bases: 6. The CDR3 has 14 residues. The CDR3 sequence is CARPQGVSNQPQHF. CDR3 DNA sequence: TGCGCCAGACCTCAGGGGGTCAGCAATCAGCCCCAGCATTTT.

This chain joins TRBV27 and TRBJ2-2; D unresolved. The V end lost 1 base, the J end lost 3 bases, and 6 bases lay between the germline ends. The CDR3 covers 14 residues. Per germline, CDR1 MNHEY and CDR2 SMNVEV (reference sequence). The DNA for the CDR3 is TGTGCCAGCAGTTTATTGTCAGACACCGGGGAGCTGTTTTTT. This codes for CASSLLSDTGELFF.

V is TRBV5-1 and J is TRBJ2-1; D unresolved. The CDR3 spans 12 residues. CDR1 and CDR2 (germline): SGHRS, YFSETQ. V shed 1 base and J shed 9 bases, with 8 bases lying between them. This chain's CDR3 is CASSLTQIEQFF. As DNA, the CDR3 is TGCGCCAGCAGCTTGACCCAGATTGAGCAGTTCTTC.

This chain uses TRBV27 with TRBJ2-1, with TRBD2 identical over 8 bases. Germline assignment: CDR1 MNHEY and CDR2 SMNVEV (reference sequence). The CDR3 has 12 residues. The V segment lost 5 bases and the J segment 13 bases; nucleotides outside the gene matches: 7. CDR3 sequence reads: CASSPIAGYQFF. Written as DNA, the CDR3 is TGTGCCAGCAGTCCCATAGCGGGATATCAGTTCTTC.

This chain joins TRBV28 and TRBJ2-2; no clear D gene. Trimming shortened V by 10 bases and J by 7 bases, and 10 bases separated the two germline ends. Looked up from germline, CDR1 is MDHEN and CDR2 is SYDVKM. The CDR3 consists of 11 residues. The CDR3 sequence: CATNMDGELFF. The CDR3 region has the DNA TGTGCCACCAACATGGACGGGGAGCTGTTTTTT.

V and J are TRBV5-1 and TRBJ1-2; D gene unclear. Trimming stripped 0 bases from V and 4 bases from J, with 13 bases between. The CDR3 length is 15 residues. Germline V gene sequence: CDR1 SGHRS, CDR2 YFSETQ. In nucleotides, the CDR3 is TGCGCCAGCAGCTTGGGTGCGTCTCTCGGCTATGGCTACACCTTC. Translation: CASSLGASLGYGYTF.

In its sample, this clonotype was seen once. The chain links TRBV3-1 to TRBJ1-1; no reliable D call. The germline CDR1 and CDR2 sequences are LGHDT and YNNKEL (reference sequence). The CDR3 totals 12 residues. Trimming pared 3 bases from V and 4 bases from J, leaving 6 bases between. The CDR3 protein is CASSHPGTEAFF. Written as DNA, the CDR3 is TGTGCCAGCAGCCACCCAGGCACTGAAGCTTTCTTT.

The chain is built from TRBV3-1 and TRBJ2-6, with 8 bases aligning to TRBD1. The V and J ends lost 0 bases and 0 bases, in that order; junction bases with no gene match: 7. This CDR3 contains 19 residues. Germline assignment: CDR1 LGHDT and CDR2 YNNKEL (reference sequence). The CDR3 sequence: CASSQDLGTGDSGANVLTF. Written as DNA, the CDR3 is TGTGCCAGCAGCCAAGATCTGGGGACAGGTGACTCTGGGGCCAACGTCCTGACTTTC. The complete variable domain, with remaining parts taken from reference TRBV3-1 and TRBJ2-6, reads DTAVSQTPKYLVTQMGNDKSIKCEQNLGHDTMYWYKQDSKKFLKIMFSYNNKELIINETVPNRFSPKSPDKAHLNLHINSLELGDSAVYFCASSQDLGTGDSGANVLTFGAGSRLTVL.

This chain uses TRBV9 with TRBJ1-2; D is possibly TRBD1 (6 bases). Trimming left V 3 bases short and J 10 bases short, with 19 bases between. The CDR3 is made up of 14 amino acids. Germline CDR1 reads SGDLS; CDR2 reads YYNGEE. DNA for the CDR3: TGTGCCAGCAGCGACGAATCCCGGCCGGGGGCCTACACCTTC. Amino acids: CASSDESRPGAYTF.

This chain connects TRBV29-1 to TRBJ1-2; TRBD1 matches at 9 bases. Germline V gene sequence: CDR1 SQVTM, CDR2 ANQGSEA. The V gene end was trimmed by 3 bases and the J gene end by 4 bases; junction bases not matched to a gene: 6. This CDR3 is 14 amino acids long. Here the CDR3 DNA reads TGCAGCGTTGAGGACAGGGGCATTGGCTATGGCTACACCTTC. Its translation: CSVEDRGIGYGYTF. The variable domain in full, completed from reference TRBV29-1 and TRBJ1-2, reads SAVISQKPSRDICQRGTSLTIQCQVDSQVTMMFWYRQQPGQSLTLIATANQGSEATYESGFVIDKFPISRPNLTFSTLTVSNMSPEDSSIYLCSVEDRGIGYGYTFGSGTRLTVV.

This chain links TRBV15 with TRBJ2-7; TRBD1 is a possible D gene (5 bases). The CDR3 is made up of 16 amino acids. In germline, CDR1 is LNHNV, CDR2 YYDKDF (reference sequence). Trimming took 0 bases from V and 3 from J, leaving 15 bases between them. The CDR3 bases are TGTGCCACCAGCAGAGATGCGCAGGGCGCCCACTACGAGCAGTACTTC. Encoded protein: CATSRDAQGAHYEQYF.

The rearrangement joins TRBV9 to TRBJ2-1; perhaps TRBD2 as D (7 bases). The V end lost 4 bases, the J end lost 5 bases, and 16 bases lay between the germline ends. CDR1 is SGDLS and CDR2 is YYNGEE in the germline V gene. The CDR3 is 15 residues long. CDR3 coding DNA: TGTGCCAGCAGCAGGGGGGGCGCCCAGCACAATGAGCAGTTCTTC. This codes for CASSRGGAQHNEQFF.

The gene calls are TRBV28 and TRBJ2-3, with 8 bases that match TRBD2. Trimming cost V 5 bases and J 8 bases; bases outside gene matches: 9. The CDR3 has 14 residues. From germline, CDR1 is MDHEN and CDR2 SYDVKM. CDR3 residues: CASSPHRAGVTQYF. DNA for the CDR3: TGTGCCAGCAGTCCACACCGAGCGGGAGTTACGCAGTATTTT. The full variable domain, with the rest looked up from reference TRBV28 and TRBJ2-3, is DVKVTQSSRYLVKRTGEKVFLECVQDMDHENMFWYRQDPGLGLRLIYFSYDVKMKEKGDIPEGYSVSREKKERFSLILESASTNQTSMYLCASSPHRAGVTQYFGPGTRLTVL.

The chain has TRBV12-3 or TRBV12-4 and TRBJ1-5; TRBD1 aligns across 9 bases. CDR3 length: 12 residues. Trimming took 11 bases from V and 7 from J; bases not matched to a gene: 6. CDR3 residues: CALGTGNQPQHF. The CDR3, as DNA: TGTGCCCTAGGGACAGGGAACCAGCCCCAGCATTTT.

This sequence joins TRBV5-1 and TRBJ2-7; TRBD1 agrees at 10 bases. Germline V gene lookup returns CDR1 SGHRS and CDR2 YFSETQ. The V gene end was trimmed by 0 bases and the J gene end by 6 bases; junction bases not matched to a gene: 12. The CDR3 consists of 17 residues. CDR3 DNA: TGCGCCAGCAGCTTGGAGTTTCCGGACAGGGGGTCACTCGAGCAGTACTTC. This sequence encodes CASSLEFPDRGSLEQYF.

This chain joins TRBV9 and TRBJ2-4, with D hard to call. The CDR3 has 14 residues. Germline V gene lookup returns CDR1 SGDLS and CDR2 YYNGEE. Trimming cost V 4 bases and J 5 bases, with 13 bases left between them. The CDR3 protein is CASSTTHTENIQYF. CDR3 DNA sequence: TGTGCCAGCAGCACCACCCATACAGAAAACATTCAGTACTTC.

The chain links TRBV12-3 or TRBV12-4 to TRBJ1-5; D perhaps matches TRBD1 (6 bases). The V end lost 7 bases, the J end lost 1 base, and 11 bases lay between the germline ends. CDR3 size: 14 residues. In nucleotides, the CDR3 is TGTGCCAGCAAGGAGGGGGAGAGCAATCAGCCCCAGCATTTT. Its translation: CASKEGESNQPQHF.

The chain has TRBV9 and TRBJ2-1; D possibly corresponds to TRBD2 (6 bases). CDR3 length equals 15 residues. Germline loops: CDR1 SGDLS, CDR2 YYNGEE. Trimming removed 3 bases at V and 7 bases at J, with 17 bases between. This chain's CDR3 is CASSGASDSRNEQFF. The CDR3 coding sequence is TGTGCCAGCAGCGGAGCTAGCGATAGTAGGAATGAGCAGTTCTTC.

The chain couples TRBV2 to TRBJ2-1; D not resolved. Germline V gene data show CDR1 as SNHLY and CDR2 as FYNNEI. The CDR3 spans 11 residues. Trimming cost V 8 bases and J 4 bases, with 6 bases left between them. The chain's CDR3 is CASFLYNEQFF. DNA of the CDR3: TGTGCCAGCTTTCTGTACAATGAGCAGTTCTTC.

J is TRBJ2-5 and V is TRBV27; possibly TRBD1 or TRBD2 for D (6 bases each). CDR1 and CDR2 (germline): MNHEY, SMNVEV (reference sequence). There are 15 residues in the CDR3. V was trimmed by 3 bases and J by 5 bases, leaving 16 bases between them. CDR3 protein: CASSFSGEVGETQYF. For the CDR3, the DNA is TGTGCCAGCAGTTTTTCAGGGGAGGTAGGGGAGACCCAGTACTTC.